This T cell receptor beta chain was sequenced in a study of blood T cell repertoires in COVID-19. Turning to the study itself: Some COVID-19 samples were acute and others convalescent; all came from the United States, Italy and Spain. From T cells, B-cell-depleted T cells, or PBMCs came the material, which was cDNA or gDNA.

Authors' analysis steps: Amplification of reference gene primers provided the estimated nucleated cell counts. Clones were read by immunoSEQ multiplex PCR, and TCRdb kept only the in-frame ones, dropping some. The V and J calls and clone size were taken over from that table, and D and trimming were inferred from the DNA. The sample lists about 190,000 clones; about four fifths were seen once. CDR3 length equals 14 residues. The V gene lost 1 base and the J gene lost 4 bases, with 10 bases spanning the gap. Germline V gene lookup returns CDR1 KGHSH and CDR2 LQKENI. Sample: peripheral blood. This clonotype originated in a woman in her 70s with active or convalescent COVID-19. The chain is built from TRBV18 and TRBJ2-5; TRBD2 is a possible D gene (6 bases). DNA for the CDR3: TGTGCCAGCTCACCACGGGCGGGGACAGAGACCCAGTACTTC. Amino acid sequence: CASSPRAGTETQYF.